This is a list of T cell receptor beta chains from one sample in a study of blood T cell repertoires in COVID-19. Using immunoSEQ multiplex PCR, the repertoire was profiled, and TCRdb retains in-frame clones only, with some absent. Here the sample spans 85,000 to 95,000 clones, roughly 70% being singletons. The sequenced sample consisted of peripheral blood. The source of these receptors is a woman aged 80 or over with acute or convalescent COVID-19. Both conserved end residues are part of each CDR3. A D gene is named only where the DNA matches it firmly. Not all rows give a size; the values are once, few, many and, for expanded clones, a class.

CASSSRQGGNTEAFF,TGTGCCAGCAGCTCTCGGCAGGGGGGTAACACTGAAGCTTTCTTT,TRBD1,-,TRBJ1-1,TRBV7-2
CASSPGLAGGPGETQYF,TGTGCCAGCAGCCCCGGACTAGCGGGGGGCCCGGGAGAGACCCAGTACTTC,TRBD2,-,TRBJ2-5,TRBV7-9
CASRPPGYPFHNEQFF,TGTGCCAGCAGACCCCCAGGCTACCCTTTCCACAATGAGCAGTTCTTC,-,-,TRBJ2-1,TRBV7-9
CASSLERGDYEQYF,TGCGCCAGCAGCTTGGAACGGGGGGACTACGAGCAGTACTTC,TRBD2,-,TRBJ2-7,TRBV5-1
CASSEDGEYYGYTF,TGTGCCAGCAGTGAAGATGGGGAGTACTATGGCTACACCTTC,-,-,TRBJ1-2,TRBV2
CAWSVQGAYTYSYSPLHF,TGTGCCTGGAGTGTCCAGGGGGCTTACACTTATTCTTATTCACCCCTCCACTTT,TRBD1,once,TRBJ1-6,TRBV30
CASSWGLYEQYF,TGTGCCAGCAGCTGGGGACTTTACGAGCAGTACTTC,-,once,TRBJ2-7,TRBV7-9
CASRQVPGVNTEAFF,TGTGCCAGCCGGCAAGTCCCGGGGGTGAACACTGAAGCTTTCTTT,-,-,TRBJ1-1,TRBV3-1/TRBV3-2
CASSYSADSPNYGYTF,TGTGCCAGCAGTTACTCCGCGGACAGTCCTAACTATGGCTACACCTTC,-,-,TRBJ1-2,TRBV6-2/TRBV6-3
CASRTPGTGEEKLFF,TGTGCCAGCAGGACTCCCGGGACAGGAGAGGAAAAACTGTTTTTT,TRBD1,-,TRBJ1-4,TRBV6-5
CASSGGTSGVGELFF,TGCGCCAGCAGCGGGGGGACCTCCGGAGTCGGGGAGCTGTTTTTT,-,-,TRBJ2-2,TRBV5-1
CASSFTAEQEETQYF,TGTGCCAGCAGCTTTACGGCGGAGCAAGAAGAGACCCAGTACTTC,-,-,TRBJ2-5,TRBV7-9
CAIGRTVAEAFF,TGTGCCATCGGCCGGACAGTAGCTGAAGCTTTCTTT,-,-,TRBJ1-1,TRBV10-3
CASSIDREDGYTF,TGTGCCAGTAGTATAGATCGGGAGGATGGCTACACCTTC,-,-,TRBJ1-2,TRBV19
CASSLTGDQPQHF,TGTGCCAGCAGCCTCACAGGAGATCAGCCCCAGCATTTT,-,once,TRBJ1-5,TRBV12-3/TRBV12-4
CASSPRTPGQGDIFAGYTF,TGTGCCAGCAGCCCTCGCACCCCGGGACAGGGGGATATCTTCGCGGGCTACACCTTC,TRBD1,-,TRBJ1-2,TRBV4-2
CASSPTDNEQFF,TGTGCCAGCAGCCCAACAGATAATGAGCAGTTCTTC,-,-,TRBJ2-1,TRBV6-2/TRBV6-3
CASSLGGSGNQETQYF,TGCGCCAGCAGCTTGGGAGGGAGCGGAAACCAAGAGACCCAGTACTTC,-,-,TRBJ2-5,TRBV5-1
CASSRQGEGANVLTF,TGTGCCAGCAGCAGACAGGGGGAAGGGGCCAACGTCCTGACTTTC,TRBD1,few,TRBJ2-6,TRBV9
CATRDSSYGYTF,TGTGCCACCAGGGACAGCTCCTATGGCTACACCTTC,TRBD1,-,TRBJ1-2,TRBV28
CAISEFEGSSGNTIYF,TGTGCCATCAGTGAGTTTGAGGGAAGCTCTGGAAACACCATATATTTT,-,once,TRBJ1-3,TRBV10-3
CASSLDRLSYGYTF,TGTGCCAGCTCCCTAGACAGGTTGAGCTATGGCTACACCTTC,-,-,TRBJ1-2,TRBV18
CASSLDYDGGYTF,TGTGCCAGCAGCTTGGACTACGACGGTGGCTACACCTTC,-,-,TRBJ1-2,TRBV11-1
CASSHRDRGSSEAFF,TGTGCCAGCAGCCACCGGGACAGGGGATCGAGTGAAGCTTTCTTT,TRBD1,few,TRBJ1-1,TRBV3-1/TRBV3-2